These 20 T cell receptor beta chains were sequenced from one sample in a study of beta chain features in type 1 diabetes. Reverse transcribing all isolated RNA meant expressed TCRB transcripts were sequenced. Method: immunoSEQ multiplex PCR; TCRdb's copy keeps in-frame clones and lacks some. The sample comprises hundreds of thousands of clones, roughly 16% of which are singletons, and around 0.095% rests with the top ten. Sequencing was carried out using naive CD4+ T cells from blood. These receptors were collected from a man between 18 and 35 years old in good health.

Written as DNA, the CDR3 is TGTGCCAGCAGTGGCGGGACAGTTTACAATGAGCAGTTCTTC. As protein: CASSGGTVYNEQFF. This chain joins TRBV28 and TRBJ2-1; weak D call: TRBD1 (7 bases). The germline V gene has CDR1 MDHEN and CDR2 SYDVKM. This CDR3 has 14 amino acids. V was trimmed by 5 bases and J by 4 bases, leaving 12 bases between them.

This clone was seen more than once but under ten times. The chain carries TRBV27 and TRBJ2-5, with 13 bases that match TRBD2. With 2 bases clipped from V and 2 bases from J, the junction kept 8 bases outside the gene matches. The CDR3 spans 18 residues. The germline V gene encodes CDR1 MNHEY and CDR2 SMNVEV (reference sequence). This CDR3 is CASSLRTSGGRGQETQYF. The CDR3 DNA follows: TGTGCCAGCAGTTTACGGACTAGCGGGGGCCGCGGGCAAGAGACCCAGTACTTC.

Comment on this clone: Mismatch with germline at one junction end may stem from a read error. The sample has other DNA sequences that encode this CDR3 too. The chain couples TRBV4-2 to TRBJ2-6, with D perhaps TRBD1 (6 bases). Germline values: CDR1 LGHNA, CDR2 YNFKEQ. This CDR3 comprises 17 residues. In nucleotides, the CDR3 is TGTGCCAGCAGCCAAGTAGTTCGAGGCGTGGGGGCCAACGTCCTAACTTTC. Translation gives CASSQVVRGVGANVLTF.

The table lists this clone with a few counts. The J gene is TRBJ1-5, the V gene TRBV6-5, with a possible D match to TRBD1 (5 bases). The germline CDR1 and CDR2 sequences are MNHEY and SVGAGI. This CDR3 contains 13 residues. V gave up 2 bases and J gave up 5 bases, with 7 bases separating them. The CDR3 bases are TGTGCCAGCAGTTACAGGACACATCAGCCCCAGCATTTT. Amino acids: CASSYRTHQPQHF.

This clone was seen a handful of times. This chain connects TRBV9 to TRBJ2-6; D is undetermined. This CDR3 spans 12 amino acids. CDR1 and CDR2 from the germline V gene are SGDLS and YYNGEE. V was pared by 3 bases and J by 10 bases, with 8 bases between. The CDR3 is CASSALENVLTF. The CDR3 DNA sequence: TGTGCCAGCAGCGCCCTCGAGAACGTCCTGACTTTC. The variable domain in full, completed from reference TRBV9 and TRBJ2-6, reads DSGVTQTPKHLITATGQRVTLRCSPRSGDLSVYWYQQSLDQGLQFLIQYYNGEERAKGNILERFSAQQFPDLHSELNLSSLELGDSALYFCASSALENVLTFGAGSRLTVL.

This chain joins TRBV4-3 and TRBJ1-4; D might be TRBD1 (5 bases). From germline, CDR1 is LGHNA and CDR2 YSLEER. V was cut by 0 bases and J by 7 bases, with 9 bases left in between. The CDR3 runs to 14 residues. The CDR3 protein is CASSQDTGPEKLFF. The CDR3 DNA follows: TGCGCCAGCAGCCAAGATACAGGACCTGAAAAACTGTTTTTT.

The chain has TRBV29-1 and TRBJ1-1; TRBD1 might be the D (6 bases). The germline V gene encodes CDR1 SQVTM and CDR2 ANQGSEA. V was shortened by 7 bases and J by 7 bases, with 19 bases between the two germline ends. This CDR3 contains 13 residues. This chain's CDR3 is CSGTGTYSGEAFF. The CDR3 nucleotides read TGCAGCGGTACCGGGACATACAGTGGTGAAGCTTTCTTT.

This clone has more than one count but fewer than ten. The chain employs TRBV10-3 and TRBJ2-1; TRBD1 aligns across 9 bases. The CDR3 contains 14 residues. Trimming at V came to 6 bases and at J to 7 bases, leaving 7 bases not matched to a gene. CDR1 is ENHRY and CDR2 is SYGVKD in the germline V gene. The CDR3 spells CAIRLGQGGNEQFF. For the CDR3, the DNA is TGTGCCATCAGGTTGGGACAGGGAGGTAATGAGCAGTTCTTC.

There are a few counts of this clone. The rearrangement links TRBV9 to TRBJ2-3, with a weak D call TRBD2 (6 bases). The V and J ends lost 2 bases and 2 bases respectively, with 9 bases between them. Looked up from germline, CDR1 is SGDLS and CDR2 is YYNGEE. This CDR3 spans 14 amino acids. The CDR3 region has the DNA TGTGCCAGCAGCGTTGGGACTCTCACAGATACGCAGTATTTT. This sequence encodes CASSVGTLTDTQYF. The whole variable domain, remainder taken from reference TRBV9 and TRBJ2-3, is DSGVTQTPKHLITATGQRVTLRCSPRSGDLSVYWYQQSLDQGLQFLIQYYNGEERAKGNILERFSAQQFPDLHSELNLSSLELGDSALYFCASSVGTLTDTQYFGPGTRLTVL.

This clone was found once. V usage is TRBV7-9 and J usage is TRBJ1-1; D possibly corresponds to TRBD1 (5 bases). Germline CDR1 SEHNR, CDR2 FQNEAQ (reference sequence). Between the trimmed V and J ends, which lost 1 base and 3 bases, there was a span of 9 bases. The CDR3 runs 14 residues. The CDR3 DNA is TGTGCCAGCAGCTTAGGAGGGGCCGACACTGAAGCTTTCTTT. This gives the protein CASSLGGADTEAFF.

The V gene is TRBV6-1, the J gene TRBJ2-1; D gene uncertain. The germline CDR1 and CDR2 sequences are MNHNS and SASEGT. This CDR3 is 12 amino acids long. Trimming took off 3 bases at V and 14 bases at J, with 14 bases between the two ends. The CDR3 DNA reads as TGTGCCAGCAGTGATAGATCAGTATGGGAGTTCTTC. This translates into CASSDRSVWEFF.

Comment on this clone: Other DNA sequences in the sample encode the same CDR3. DNA of the CDR3: TGCAGCGTAAGCCCGGGCGGGACAGGTGCTGGGGAGCAGTTCTTC. This sequence encodes CSVSPGGTGAGEQFF. The chain joins TRBV29-1 to TRBJ2-1; 8 positions match TRBD1. The CDR3 runs to 15 residues. After removal of 6 bases from V and 10 bases from J, the junction contained 17 bases not matched to a gene. Germline V lookup: CDR1 SQVTM, CDR2 ANQGSEA.

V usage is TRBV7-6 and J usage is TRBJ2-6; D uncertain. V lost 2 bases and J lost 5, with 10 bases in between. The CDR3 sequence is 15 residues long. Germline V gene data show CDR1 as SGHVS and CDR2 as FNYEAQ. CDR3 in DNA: TGTGCCAGCAGCTTACTGGGGTTCCGGGCCAACGTCCTGACTTTC. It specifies CASSLLGFRANVLTF. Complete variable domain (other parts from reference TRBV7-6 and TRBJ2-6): GAGVSQSPRYKVTKRGQDVALRCDPISGHVSLYWYRQALGQGPEFLTYFNYEAQQDKSGLPNDRFSAERPEGSISTLTIQRTEQRDSAMYRCASSLLGFRANVLTFGAGSRLTVL.

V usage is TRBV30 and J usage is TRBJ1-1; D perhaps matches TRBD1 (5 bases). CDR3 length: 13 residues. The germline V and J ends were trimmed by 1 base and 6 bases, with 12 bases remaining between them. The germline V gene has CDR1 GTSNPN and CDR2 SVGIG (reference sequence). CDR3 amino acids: CAWSEQAGAEAFF. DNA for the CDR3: TGTGCCTGGAGTGAACAGGCGGGGGCTGAAGCTTTCTTT.

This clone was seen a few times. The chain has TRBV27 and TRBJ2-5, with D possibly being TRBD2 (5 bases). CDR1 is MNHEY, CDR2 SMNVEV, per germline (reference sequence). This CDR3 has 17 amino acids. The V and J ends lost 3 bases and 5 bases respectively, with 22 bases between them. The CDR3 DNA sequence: TGTGCCAGCAGTTTGAGGTTAGGTAGAGGGAGAAGCGAGACCCAGTACTTC. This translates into CASSLRLGRGRSETQYF.

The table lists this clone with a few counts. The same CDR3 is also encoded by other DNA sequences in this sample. The CDR3 is CASSYDGNYGYTF. The CDR3 bases are TGTGCCAGCAGTTACGACGGAAACTATGGCTACACCTTC. V gene TRBV6-6 combines with J gene TRBJ1-2, with D unresolved. Trimming cost V 2 bases and J 2 bases, with 6 bases left between them. This CDR3 contains 13 residues. The V gene's germline CDR1 is MNHNY and CDR2 SVGAGI (reference sequence).

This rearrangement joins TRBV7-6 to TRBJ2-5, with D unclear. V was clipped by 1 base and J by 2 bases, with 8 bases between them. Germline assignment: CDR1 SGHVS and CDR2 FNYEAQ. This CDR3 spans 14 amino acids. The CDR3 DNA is TGTGCCAGCAGCTTAGAACGGCTTCAAGAGACCCAGTACTTC. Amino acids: CASSLERLQETQYF.

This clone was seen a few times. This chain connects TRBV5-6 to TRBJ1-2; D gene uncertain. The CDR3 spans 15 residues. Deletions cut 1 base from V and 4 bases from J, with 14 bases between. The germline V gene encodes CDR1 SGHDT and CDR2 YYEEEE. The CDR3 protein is CASSLPRPWIYGYTF. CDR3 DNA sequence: TGTGCCAGCAGCTTGCCTCGGCCGTGGATCTATGGCTACACCTTC.

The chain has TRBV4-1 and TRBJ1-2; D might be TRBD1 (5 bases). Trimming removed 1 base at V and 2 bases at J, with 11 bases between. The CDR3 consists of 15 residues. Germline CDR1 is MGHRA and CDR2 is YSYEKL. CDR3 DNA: TGCGCCAGCAGCCAAGTCCCAGGGTCCAACTATGGCTACACCTTC. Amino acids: CASSQVPGSNYGYTF.

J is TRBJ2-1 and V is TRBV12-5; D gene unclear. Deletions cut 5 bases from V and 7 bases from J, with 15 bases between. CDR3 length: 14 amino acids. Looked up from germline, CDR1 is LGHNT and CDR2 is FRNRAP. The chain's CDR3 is CASGPGQPANEQFF. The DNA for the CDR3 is TGTGCTAGTGGTCCCGGTCAACCAGCGAATGAGCAGTTCTTC. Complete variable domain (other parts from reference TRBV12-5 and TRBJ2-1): DARVTQTPRHKVTEMGQEVTMRCQPILGHNTVFWYRQTMMQGLELLAYFRNRAPLDDSGMPKDRFSAEMPDATLATLKIQPSEPRDSAVYFCASGPGQPANEQFFGPGTRLTVL.